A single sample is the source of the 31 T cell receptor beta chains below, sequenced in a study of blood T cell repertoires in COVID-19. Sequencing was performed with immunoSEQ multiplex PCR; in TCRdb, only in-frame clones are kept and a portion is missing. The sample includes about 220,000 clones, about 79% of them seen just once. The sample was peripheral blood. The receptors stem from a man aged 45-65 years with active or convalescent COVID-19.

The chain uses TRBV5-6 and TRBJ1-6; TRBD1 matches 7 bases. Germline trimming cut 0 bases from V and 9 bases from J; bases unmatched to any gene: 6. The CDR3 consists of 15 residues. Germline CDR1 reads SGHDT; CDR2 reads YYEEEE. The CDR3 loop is CASSLDVTGSSPLHF. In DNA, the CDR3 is TGTGCCAGCAGCTTGGACGTGACAGGGTCTTCACCCCTCCACTTT.

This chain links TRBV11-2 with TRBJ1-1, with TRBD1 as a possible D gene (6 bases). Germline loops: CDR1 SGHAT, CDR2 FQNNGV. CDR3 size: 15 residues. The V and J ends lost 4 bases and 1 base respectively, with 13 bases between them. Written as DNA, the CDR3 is TGTGCCAGCAGCTCCTACAGGGATGGGAACACTGAAGCTTTCTTT. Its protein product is CASSSYRDGNTEAFF. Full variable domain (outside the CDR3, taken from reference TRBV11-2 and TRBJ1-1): EAGVAQSPRYKIIEKRQSVAFWCNPISGHATLYWYQQILGQGPKLLIQFQNNGVVDDSQLPKDRFSAERLKGVDSTLKIQPAKLEDSAVYLCASSSYRDGNTEAFFGQGTRLTVV.

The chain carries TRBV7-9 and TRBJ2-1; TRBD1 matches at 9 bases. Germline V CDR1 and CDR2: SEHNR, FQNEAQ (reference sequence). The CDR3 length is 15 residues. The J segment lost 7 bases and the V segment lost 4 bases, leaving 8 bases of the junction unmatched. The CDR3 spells CASSSRTGDRNEQFF. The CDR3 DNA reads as TGTGCCAGCAGCTCCAGGACAGGGGATCGTAATGAGCAGTTCTTC.

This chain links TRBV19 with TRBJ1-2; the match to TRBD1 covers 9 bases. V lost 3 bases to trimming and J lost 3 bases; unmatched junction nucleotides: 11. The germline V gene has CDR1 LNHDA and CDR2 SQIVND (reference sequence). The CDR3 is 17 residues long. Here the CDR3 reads CASSIRSGQGDYYGYTF. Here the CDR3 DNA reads TGTGCCAGTAGTATTCGTTCGGGACAGGGAGACTACTATGGCTACACCTTC.

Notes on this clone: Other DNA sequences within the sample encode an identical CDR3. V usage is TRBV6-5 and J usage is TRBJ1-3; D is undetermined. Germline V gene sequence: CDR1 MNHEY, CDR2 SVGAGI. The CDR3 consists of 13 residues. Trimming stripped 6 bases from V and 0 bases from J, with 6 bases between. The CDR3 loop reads CASRRDSGNTIYF. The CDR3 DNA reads TGTGCCAGCAGGCGGGACTCTGGAAACACCATATATTTT.

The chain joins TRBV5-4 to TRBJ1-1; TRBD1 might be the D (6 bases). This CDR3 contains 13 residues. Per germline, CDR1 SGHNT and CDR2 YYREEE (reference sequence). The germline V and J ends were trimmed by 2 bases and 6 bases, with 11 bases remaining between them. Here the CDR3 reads CASSLQGGPEAFF. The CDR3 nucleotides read TGTGCCAGCAGCTTACAGGGTGGCCCTGAAGCTTTCTTT.

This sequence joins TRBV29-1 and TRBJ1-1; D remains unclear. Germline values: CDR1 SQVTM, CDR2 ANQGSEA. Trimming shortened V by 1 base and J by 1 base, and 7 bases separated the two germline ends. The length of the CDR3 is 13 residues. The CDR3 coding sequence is TGCAGCGTTGAAGCCCCAGGGAACACTGAAGCTTTCTTT. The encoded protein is CSVEAPGNTEAFF.

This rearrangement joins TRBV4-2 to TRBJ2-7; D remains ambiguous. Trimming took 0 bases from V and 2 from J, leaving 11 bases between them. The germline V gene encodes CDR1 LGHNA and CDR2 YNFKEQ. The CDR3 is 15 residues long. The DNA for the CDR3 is TGTGCCAGCAGCCAAGACCTGCGGCCCACCTACGAGCAGTACGTC. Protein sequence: CASSQDLRPTYEQYV.

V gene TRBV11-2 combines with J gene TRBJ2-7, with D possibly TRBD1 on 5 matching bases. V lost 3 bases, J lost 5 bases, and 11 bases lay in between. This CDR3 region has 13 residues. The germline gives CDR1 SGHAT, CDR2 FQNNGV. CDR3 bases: TGTGCCAGCAGCTTCAGGGAATCCGACGAGCAGTACGTC. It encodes CASSFRESDEQYV.

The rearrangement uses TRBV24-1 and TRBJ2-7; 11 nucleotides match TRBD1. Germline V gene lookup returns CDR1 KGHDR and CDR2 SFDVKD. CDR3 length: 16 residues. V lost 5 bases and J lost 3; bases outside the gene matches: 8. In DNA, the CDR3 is TGTGCCACCAGTGCCTCGCCGGGACAGGGGGGCTACGAGCAGTACTTC. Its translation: CATSASPGQGGYEQYF.

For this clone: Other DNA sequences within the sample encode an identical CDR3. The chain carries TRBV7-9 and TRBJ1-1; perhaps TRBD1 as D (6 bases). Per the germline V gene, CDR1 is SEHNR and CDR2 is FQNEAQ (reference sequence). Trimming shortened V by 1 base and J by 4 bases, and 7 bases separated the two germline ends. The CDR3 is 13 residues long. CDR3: CASSLEQGTEAFF. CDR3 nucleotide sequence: TGTGCCAGCAGCTTAGAACAGGGCACTGAAGCTTTCTTT.

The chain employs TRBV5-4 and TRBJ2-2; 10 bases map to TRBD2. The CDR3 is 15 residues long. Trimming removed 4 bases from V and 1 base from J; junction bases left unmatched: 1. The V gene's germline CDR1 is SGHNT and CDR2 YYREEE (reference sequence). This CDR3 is CASSRTSGNTGELFF. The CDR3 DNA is TGTGCCAGCAGCCGGACTAGCGGGAACACCGGGGAGCTGTTTTTT.

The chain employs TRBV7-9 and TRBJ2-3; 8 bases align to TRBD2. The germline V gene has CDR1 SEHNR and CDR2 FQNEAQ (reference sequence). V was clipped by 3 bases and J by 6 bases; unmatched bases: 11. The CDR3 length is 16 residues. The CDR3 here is CASSLGERGYSDTQYF. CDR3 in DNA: TGTGCCAGCAGCTTGGGGGAGCGGGGGTATTCCGATACGCAGTATTTT.

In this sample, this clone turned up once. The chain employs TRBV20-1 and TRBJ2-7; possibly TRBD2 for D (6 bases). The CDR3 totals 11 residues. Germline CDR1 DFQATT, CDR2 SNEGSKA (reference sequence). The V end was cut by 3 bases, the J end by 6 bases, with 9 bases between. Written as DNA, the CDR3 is TGCAGTGCTAGGAGGGGAGGCGAGCAGTACGTC. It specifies CSARRGGEQYV.

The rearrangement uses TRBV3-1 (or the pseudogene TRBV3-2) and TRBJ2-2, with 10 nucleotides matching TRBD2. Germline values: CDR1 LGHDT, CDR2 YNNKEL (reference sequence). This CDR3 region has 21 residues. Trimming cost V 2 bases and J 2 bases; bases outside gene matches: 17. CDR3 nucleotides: TGTGCCAGCAGCCAACATACTCTAGCGGGGGACTCCGGATCAAACACCGGGGAGCTGTTTTTT. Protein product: CASSQHTLAGDSGSNTGELFF.

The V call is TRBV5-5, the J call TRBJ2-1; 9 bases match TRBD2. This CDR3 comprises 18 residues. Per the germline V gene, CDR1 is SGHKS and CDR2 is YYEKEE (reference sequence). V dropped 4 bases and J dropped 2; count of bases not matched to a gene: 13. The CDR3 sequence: CASSPNPPGGGAYNEQFF. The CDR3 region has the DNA TGTGCCAGCAGCCCAAACCCACCGGGCGGGGGGGCCTACAATGAGCAGTTCTTC.

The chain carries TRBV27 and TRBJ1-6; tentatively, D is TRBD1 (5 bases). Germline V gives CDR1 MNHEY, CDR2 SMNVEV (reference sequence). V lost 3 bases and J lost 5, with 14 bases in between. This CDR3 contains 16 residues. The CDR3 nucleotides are TGTGCCAGCAGTTTGGGAGGGACGAGGGATAATTCACCCCTCCACTTT. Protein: CASSLGGTRDNSPLHF.

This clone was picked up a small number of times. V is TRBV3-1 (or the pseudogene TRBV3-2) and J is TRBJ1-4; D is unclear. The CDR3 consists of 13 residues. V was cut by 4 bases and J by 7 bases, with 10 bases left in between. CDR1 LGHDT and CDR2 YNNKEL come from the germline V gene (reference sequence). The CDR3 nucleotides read TGTGCCAGCAGCCCCACTACCGGTGAAAAACTGTTTTTT. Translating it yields CASSPTTGEKLFF.

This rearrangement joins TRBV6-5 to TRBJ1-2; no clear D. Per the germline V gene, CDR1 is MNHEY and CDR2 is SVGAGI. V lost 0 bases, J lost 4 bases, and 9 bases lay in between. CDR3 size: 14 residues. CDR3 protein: CASSYSADSYGYTF. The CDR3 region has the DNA TGTGCCAGCAGTTACTCGGCAGACTCCTATGGCTACACCTTC.

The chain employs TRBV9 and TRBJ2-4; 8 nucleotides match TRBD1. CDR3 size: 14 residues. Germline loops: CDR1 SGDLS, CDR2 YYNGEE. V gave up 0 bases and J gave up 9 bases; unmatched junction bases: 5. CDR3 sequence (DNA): TGTGCCAGCAGCGTAGGGACAGGGAGCAGCATTCAGTACTTC. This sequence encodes CASSVGTGSSIQYF.

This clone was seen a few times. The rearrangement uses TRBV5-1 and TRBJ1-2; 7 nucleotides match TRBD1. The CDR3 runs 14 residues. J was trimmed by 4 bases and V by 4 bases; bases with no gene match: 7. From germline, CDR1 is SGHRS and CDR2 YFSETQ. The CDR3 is CASSSMTGSYGYTF. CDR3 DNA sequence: TGCGCCAGCAGCAGTATGACAGGGAGCTATGGCTACACCTTC. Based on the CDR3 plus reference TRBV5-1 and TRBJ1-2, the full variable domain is KAGVTQTPRYLIKTRGQQVTLSCSPISGHRSVSWYQQTPGQGLQFLFEYFSETQRNKGNFPGRFSGRQFSNSRSEMNVSTLELGDSALYLCASSSMTGSYGYTFGSGTRLTVV.

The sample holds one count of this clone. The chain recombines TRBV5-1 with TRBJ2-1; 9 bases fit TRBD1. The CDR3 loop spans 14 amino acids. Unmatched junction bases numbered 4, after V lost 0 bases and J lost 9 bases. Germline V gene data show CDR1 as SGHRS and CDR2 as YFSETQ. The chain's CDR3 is CASSLGQGVGEQFF. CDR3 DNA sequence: TGCGCCAGCAGCTTGGGACAGGGGGTGGGTGAGCAGTTCTTC.

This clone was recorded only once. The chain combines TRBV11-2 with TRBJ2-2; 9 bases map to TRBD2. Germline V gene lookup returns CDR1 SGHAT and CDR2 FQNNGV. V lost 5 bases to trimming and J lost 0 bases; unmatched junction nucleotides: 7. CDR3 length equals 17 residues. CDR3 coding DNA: TGTGCCAGCAGCGACGGACTAGCGTGGTCGAACACCGGGGAGCTGTTTTTT. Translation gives CASSDGLAWSNTGELFF.

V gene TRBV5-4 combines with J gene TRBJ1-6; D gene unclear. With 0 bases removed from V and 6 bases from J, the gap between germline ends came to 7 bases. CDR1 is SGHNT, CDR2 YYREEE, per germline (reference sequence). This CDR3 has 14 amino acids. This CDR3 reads CASSLEQTNSPLHF. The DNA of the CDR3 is TGTGCCAGCAGCTTGGAACAGACTAATTCACCCCTCCACTTT.

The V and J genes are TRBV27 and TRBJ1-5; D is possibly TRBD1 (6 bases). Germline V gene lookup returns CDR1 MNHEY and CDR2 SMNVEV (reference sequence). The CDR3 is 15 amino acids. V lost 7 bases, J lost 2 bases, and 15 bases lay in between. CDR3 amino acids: CASILSKGGNQPQHF. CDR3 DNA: TGTGCCAGCATTCTGTCAAAGGGGGGCAATCAGCCCCAGCATTTT.

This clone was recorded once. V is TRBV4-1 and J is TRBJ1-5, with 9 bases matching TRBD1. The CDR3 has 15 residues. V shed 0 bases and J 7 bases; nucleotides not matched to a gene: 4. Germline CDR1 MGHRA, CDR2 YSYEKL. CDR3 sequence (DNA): TGCGCCAGCAGCCAAGAGTGGACAGGGGAACAGCCCCAGCATTTT. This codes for CASSQEWTGEQPQHF.

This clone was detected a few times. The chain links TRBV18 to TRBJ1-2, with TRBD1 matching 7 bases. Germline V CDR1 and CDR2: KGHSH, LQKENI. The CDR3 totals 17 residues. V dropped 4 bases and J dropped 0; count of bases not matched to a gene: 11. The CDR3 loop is CASSRGDRLTANYGYTF. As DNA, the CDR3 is TGTGCCAGCTCACGGGGGGACAGACTAACCGCTAACTATGGCTACACCTTC.

This chain's CDR3 is CASSAGNNEQFF. CDR3 DNA: TGTGCCAGCAGTGCCGGTAACAATGAGCAGTTCTTC. The chain links TRBV6-4 to TRBJ2-1; D not resolved. V lost 4 bases and J lost 5, with 6 bases in between. CDR1 MRHNA and CDR2 SNTAGT come from the germline V gene. The CDR3 sequence is 12 residues long.

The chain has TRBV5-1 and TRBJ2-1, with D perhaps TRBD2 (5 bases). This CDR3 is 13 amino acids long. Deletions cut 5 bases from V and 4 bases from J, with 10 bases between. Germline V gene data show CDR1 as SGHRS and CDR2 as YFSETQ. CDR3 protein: CASSWGEYNEQFF. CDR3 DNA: TGCGCCAGCAGTTGGGGAGAATACAATGAGCAGTTCTTC.

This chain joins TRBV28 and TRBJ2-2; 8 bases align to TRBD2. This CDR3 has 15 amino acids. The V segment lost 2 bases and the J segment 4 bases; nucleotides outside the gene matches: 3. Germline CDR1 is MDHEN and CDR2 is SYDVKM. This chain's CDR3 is CASSLGLAGTGELFF. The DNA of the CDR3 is TGTGCCAGCAGTTTAGGCCTAGCGGGCACCGGGGAGCTGTTTTTT.

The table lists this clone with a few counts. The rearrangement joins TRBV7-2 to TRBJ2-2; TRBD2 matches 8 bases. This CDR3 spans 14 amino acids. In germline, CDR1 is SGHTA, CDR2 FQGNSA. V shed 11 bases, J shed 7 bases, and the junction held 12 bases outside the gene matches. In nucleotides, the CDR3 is TGTGCCCAACGGGGGGGATTTGAGGACGGGGAGCTGTTTTTT. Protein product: CAQRGGFEDGELFF.